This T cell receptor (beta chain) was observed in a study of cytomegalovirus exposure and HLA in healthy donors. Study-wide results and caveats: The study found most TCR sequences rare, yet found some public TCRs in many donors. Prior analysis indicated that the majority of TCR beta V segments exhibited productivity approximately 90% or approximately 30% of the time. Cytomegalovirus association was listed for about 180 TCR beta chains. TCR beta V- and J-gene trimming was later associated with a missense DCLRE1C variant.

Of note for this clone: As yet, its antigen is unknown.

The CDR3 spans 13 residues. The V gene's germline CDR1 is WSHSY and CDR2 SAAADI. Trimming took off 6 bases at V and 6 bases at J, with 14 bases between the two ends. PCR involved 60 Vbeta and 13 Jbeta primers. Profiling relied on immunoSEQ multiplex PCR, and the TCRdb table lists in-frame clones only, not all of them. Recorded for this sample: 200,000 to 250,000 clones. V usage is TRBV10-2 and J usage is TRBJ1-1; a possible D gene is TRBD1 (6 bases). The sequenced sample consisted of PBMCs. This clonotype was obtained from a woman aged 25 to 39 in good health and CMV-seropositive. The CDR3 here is CASRGGEGAEAFF. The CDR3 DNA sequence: TGCGCCAGCAGGGGGGGGGAGGGGGCTGAAGCTTTCTTT.